This record covers a single T cell receptor (beta chain). The CDR3 runs 15 residues. Trimming pared 5 bases from V and 1 base from J, leaving 12 bases between. Looked up from germline, CDR1 is MNHEY and CDR2 is SMNVEV (reference sequence). The data were taken from a study of shared clonotypes between healthy human individuals. Study in general: The composition of the donors was a couple of women and a few men aged 18 to 49.

Measured with immunoSEQ multiplex PCR; TCRdb has only the in-frame clones, and not every one. The profile shows roughly 2.2 million clones, less than 95% of them singletons. The sample was naive CD4+ T cells from PBMCs. Regarding subset: CD45RA+ positively selected. The sequence was collected from a man younger than 35 in good health. Some clones in this sample may be carry-over from other donors' samples. The chain is built from TRBV27 and TRBJ1-5, with D perhaps TRBD1 (5 bases). The CDR3: CASSRKGSSNQPQHF. The CDR3 DNA follows: TGTGCCAGCAGTCGTAAGGGGTCCAGCAATCAGCCCCAGCATTTT.